Shown below are 3 T cell receptor beta chains from a single sample sequenced in a study of OX40 agonist ivuxolimab in advanced cancers. Repertoires were generated with immunoSEQ multiplex PCR, while TCRdb's copy carries only in-frame clones and drops some. Of around 72,000 clones listed, more than 80% are singletons. Sequences were derived from CD4+ or CD8+ T cells sorted from blood, sampled in a trial of the OX40 agonist ivuxolimab. These receptors all stem from an adult with an advanced solid tumor such as melanoma, head and neck, liver or kidney cancer.

A single count supports this clone. The chain uses TRBV27 and TRBJ2-1; 7 nucleotides agree with TRBD2. The trim removed 9 bases at V and 0 bases at J, leaving 2 bases unmatched. This CDR3 region has 13 residues. Germline V gene sequence: CDR1 MNHEY, CDR2 SMNVEV (reference sequence). The CDR3 region has the DNA TGTGCCAGTCGCGGGAGCTCCTACAATGAGCAGTTCTTC. Encoded protein: CASRGSSYNEQFF.

The chain recombines TRBV18 with TRBJ2-6, with unresolved D. Germline V gene data show CDR1 as KGHSH and CDR2 as LQKENI. Trimming cost V 2 bases and J 0 bases, with 11 bases left between them. CDR3 size: 17 residues. CDR3 nucleotide sequence: TGTGCCAGCTCACCAGAGACCGGTCGCTCTGGGGCCAACGTCCTGACTTTC. It yields the protein CASSPETGRSGANVLTF.

The rearrangement joins TRBV27 to TRBJ1-2, with D unresolved. V was cut by 2 bases and J by 4 bases, with 8 bases left in between. Germline CDR1 reads MNHEY; CDR2 reads SMNVEV (reference sequence). CDR3 size: 13 residues. CDR3 loop: CASSLAGSYGYTF. The CDR3 nucleotides are TGTGCCAGCAGTTTAGCGGGCAGCTATGGCTACACCTTC.